This is a list of T cell receptor beta chains from one sample in a study of cytomegalovirus exposure and HLA in healthy donors. Some clones are missing from TCRdb's copy, which holds only in-frame ones; the method was immunoSEQ multiplex PCR. Among under 200,000 clones, approximately 80% were seen once, and the ten largest hold approximately 2.9%. Sequencing was performed on PBMCs. The receptors derive from a woman aged 35 to 49 in good health and CMV-seropositive. CDR3s leave out the opening cysteine and the closing phenylalanine or tryptophan.

TRBV30	TRBJ1-5	AWSWTGQGQPQH
TRBV4-3	TRBJ2-2	ASSQGTGAGELF
TRBV30	TRBJ2-3	AWSQSDTQY
TRBV14	TRBJ2-3	ASSKSSQATQY
TRBV2	TRBJ1-2	ASRDRGGNYGYT
TRBV18	TRBJ1-1	ASSPQDSDTEAF
TRBV7-2	TRBJ1-5	ASSLASTGAHQPQH
TRBV5-1	TRBJ2-3	ASSPEVSSGFTDTQY
TRBV4-3	TRBJ1-2	ASSLRRQGGYGYT
TRBV27	TRBJ1-2	ASSSSGQGYGYT
TRBV6-5	TRBJ1-5	ASSSWTGGNNQPQH
TRBV5-6	TRBJ2-5	ASSHDRQNAWAQETQY
TRBV5-4	TRBJ2-7	ASSPGLAGKGAYEQY
TRBV18	TRBJ2-5	ASSPFRGPETQY
TRBV18	TRBJ2-7	ASSSQGQASYEQY
TRBV18	TRBJ1-2	ASSPPSGQQSYGYT
TRBV30	TRBJ1-5	AWSPTTGFGNQPQH
TRBV27	TRBJ2-3	ASSLGLANTDTQY
TRBV6-5	TRBJ2-7	ASSVRDRVKEQY
TRBV5-6	TRBJ1-2	ASSSTTGDGYT
TRBV7-6	TRBJ2-7	ASSLGRMNEQY
TRBV2	TRBJ1-3	ASSEIIGNTIY
TRBV30	TRBJ1-4	AWREGGAGEKLF
TRBV9	TRBJ1-4	ASSTGQGHEKLF
TRBV19	TRBJ1-5	ATVEAGDSNQPQH
TRBV29-1	TRBJ2-7	SVGQSGYEQY
TRBV7-2	TRBJ2-7	ASSLTGSGEQY